A selection of T cell receptor beta chains follows, all from one sample in a study of long-term antiretroviral therapy in people with HIV. Produced via immunoSEQ multiplex PCR; TCRdb's table is partial and in-frame only. Of 30,000 or so clones listed, over 90% are singletons. The input for sequencing was unsorted PBMCs, taken 6.2 years after starting antiretroviral therapy. The receptors were sampled from a man aged 40-49 years with HIV. CDR3s include the opening cysteine and the closing phenylalanine or tryptophan. A D gene is named only where the DNA matches it firmly. For some rows the clone size is stated as once, few or many, or as a class when expanded; others skip it.

TRBJ1-4 TRBV2 TRBD1 - TGTGCCAGCAGTCTCTGGGGGACAGGGAAATTGGATGAAAAACTGTTTTTT CASSLWGTGKLDEKLFF
TRBJ2-3 TRBV30 - - TGTGCCTGGAGCCTTACTAGTAGTAGGGATACGCAGTATTTT CAWSLTSSRDTQYF
TRBJ1-6 TRBV19 TRBD1 - TGTGCCAGTAGTATACGGACAGGGCTTGATTCACCCCTCCACTTT CASSIRTGLDSPLHF
TRBJ1-5 TRBV7-6 - - TGTGCCAGCAGCCCAGCATGGGGGGGCAATCAGCCCCAGCATTTT CASSPAWGGNQPQHF
TRBJ2-7 TRBV6-6 - - TGTGCCAGCAGTTACTCTAAACAGAACTACGAGCAGTACTTC CASSYSKQNYEQYF
TRBJ2-3 TRBV4-2 TRBD2 - TGTGCCAGCAGCCAAGATCGAAGCGGGGGAGCCCAGTATTTT CASSQDRSGGAQYF
TRBJ2-3 TRBV5-1 - - TGCGCCAGCAGCTTGGCCTCAGCTAGCACAGATACGCAGTATTTT CASSLASASTDTQYF
TRBJ2-1 TRBV10-3 - - TGTGCCACCAGAATAAGGGTCGAGGATGAGCAGTTCTTC CATRIRVEDEQFF
TRBJ2-7 TRBV10-2 TRBD2 large TGCGCCAGCAGTGAGTCGGTCGGCGGGAGTTTATACGAGCAGTACTTC CASSESVGGSLYEQYF
TRBJ2-2 TRBV7-9 - - TGTGCCAGCAGCCAAGATGTTCAGGCTCAGAACACCGGGGAGCTGTTTTTT CASSQDVQAQNTGELFF
TRBJ2-4 TRBV21-1 - - TGTGCCAGCAGCAAGAGGGGTCGGTTCAAAAACATTCAGTACTTC CASSKRGRFKNIQYF
TRBJ2-3 TRBV5-1 - - TGCGCCAGCAGCTTGGGGGACCCTACGCAGTATTTT CASSLGDPTQYF
TRBJ2-1 TRBV15 TRBD2 - TGTGCCACCAGCAGAGTGGGGACTAGCACCAATGAGCAGTTCTTC CATSRVGTSTNEQFF
TRBJ2-1 TRBV27 TRBD2 - TGTGCCAGCAGCCCCGAGGGAGGTCATACCCTAGCGGGAGGGCGACAGTTCTTC CASSPEGGHTLAGGRQFF
TRBJ2-7 TRBV27 - - TGTGCCAGCAGTTTTAACGGGGGCTACGAGCAGTACTTC CASSFNGGYEQYF
TRBJ1-1 TRBV4-1 - - TGCGCCAGCAGCCCTAGACAGAACACTGAAGCTTTCTTT CASSPRQNTEAFF
TRBJ1-1 TRBV28 TRBD1 - TGTGCCAGCAGTCTCACAGGGGTTCTTGAAGCTTTCTTT CASSLTGVLEAFF
TRBJ2-3 TRBV27 - medium-sized TGTGCCACTCAAGCCAGAGCCACAGATACGCAGTATTTT CATQARATDTQYF
TRBJ1-1 TRBV6-1 - once TGTGCCAGCAGTGTAAAAGGGGTGGGCCAGAACACTGAAGCTTTCTTT CASSVKGVGQNTEAFF
TRBJ2-3 TRBV5-1 - - TGCGCCAGCAGCTTGGCCATCAGGGGTGGCACAGATACGCAGTATTTT CASSLAIRGGTDTQYF
TRBJ2-7 TRBV6-5 TRBD2 - TGTGCCAGCAGTTACGGGACTAGCGGCTCCTACGAGCAGTACTTC CASSYGTSGSYEQYF
TRBJ2-2 TRBV27 TRBD2 - TGTGCCAGCACCAAAATGGTAACTAGCGGGATACTCGCGAACACCGGGGAGCTGTTTTTT CASTKMVTSGILANTGELFF
TRBJ1-4 TRBV7-9 - - TGTGCCAGCAGCGTATCAAGACAGTCTAATGAAAAACTGTTTTTT CASSVSRQSNEKLFF
TRBJ2-5 TRBV25-1 - - TGTGCCAGCAAAACAAGGGGGGGCGCGGAGACCCAGTACTTC CASKTRGGAETQYF
TRBJ2-1 TRBV7-9 - - TGTGCCAGCAGCGCCCGTCCCAGGCCGGAGCAGTTCTTC CASSARPRPEQFF
TRBJ2-1 TRBV10-2 TRBD2 - TGCGCCAGCAGTGAGTCAGCTAGCGGGATGAGCTCCTACAATGAGCAGTTCTTC CASSESASGMSSYNEQFF
TRBJ2-5 TRBV28 - - TGTGCCAGCAGTTCCCCTGGGACCCAGTACTTC CASSSPGTQYF
TRBJ2-1 TRBV5-6 - - TGTGCCAGCAGCTTGGGCCATAACTCCTACAATGAGCAGTTCTTC CASSLGHNSYNEQFF
TRBJ2-7 TRBV5-1 - - TGCGCCAGCAGCGGGGGACCCCCCTTGGGCTACGAGCAGTACTTC CASSGGPPLGYEQYF
TRBJ2-5 TRBV7-6 - - TGTGCCAGCAGCTTAGCGGGTGGGGAGACCCAGTACTTC CASSLAGGETQYF
TRBJ1-1 TRBV25-1 TRBD1 - TGTGCCAGCAGTGAGATTTCCGGGACAGGGGCTGAGGAAGCTTTCTTT CASSEISGTGAEEAFF
TRBJ2-1 TRBV28 - few TGTGCCAGCAGCCTCGGGACGGCGGGTGAGCAGTTCTTC CASSLGTAGEQFF
TRBJ2-1 TRBV28 TRBD2 - TGTGCCAGCAGTTTATCTCGGGGCGGGAGGGCCCTCGGGGAGCAGTTCTTC CASSLSRGGRALGEQFF
TRBJ2-7 TRBV5-1 - - TGCGCCAGCAGCTTGGAACTATCCTACGAGCAGTACTTC CASSLELSYEQYF
TRBJ2-7 TRBV29-1 - few TGCAGCGTTGAAGAGAGAGGGGAAATCCAGGGAGAGCAGTACTTC CSVEERGEIQGEQYF
TRBJ2-2 TRBV19 - - TGTGCCAGTAGTATGGGGGCCGGGGAGCTGTTTTTT CASSMGAGELFF
TRBJ2-7 TRBV30 TRBD1 - TGTGCCTGGAGTGTCAACAGGGGTCACGAGCAGTACTTC CAWSVNRGHEQYF
TRBJ2-2 TRBV7-3 TRBD1 - TGTGCCAGCAGCTTAAAGGCGACAGGGCTTAACACCGGGGAGCTGTTTTTT CASSLKATGLNTGELFF
TRBJ2-7 TRBV27 TRBD1 once TGTGCCAGCAGTTCGCCACACAGGGGGCTATACGAGCAGTACTTC CASSSPHRGLYEQYF
TRBJ2-7 TRBV2 TRBD2 - TGTGCCAGCAGTATGACTAGCAGCGAGCAGTACTTC CASSMTSSEQYF
TRBJ1-5 TRBV11-1 TRBD1 - TGTGCCAGCAGCTTGGGGACAGTAAATAGCAATCAGCCCCAGCATTTT CASSLGTVNSNQPQHF
TRBJ1-1 TRBV30 - - TGTGCCTGGAGTCGGGCAGGGAACACTGAAGCTTTCTTT CAWSRAGNTEAFF
TRBJ1-5 TRBV2 - - TGTGCCAGCAGTGATAACGGGCAGCCCCAGCATTTT CASSDNGQPQHF
TRBJ2-7 TRBV5-6 - - TGTGCCAGCAGCCGGGCAGATTCCTACGAGCAGTACTTC CASSRADSYEQYF
TRBJ2-5 TRBV18 TRBD2 - TGTGCCAGCTCACCAGGACTAGCGGGACGTAAAGAGACCCAGTACTTC CASSPGLAGRKETQYF
TRBJ2-7 TRBV4-3 - - TGCGCCAGCAGCCAAGGGAACTTCTACGAGCAGTACTTC CASSQGNFYEQYF
TRBJ1-2 TRBV5-4 - - TGTGCCAGCAGCTTGGCGTGGGAGGGTGGAGGCTACACCTTC CASSLAWEGGGYTF